The 26 T cell receptor beta chains reported below all come from one sample, sequenced in a study of shared clonotypes between healthy human individuals. It was CD45RO-negative cells, positively selected for CCR7, that made up naive CD8 cells, with terminally differentiated effector memory CD45RA+ cells excluded. Profiling relied on immunoSEQ multiplex PCR, and the TCRdb table lists in-frame clones only, not all of them. The data show about 2 million clones, with about 94% seen just once and roughly 1.2% held by the top ten. The sample was naive CD8+ T cells sorted from blood. These receptors all come from a man younger than 30 in good health.

The rearrangement links TRBV11-2 to TRBJ2-7, with D possibly TRBD1 on 7 matching bases. Germline assignment: CDR1 SGHAT and CDR2 FQNNGV. The V gene lost 5 bases and the J gene lost 4 bases, with 21 bases spanning the gap. The CDR3 length is 16 residues. CDR3 amino acids: CASSPYFWQGGYEQYF. CDR3 bases: TGTGCCAGCAGCCCATACTTTTGGCAGGGGGGTTACGAGCAGTACTTC.

The J gene is TRBJ2-7, the V gene TRBV19, with TRBD2 matching over 9 bases. Unmatched junction bases numbered 3, after V lost 0 bases and J lost 3 bases. Germline V CDR1 and CDR2: LNHDA, SQIVND (reference sequence). This CDR3 region has 15 residues. As DNA, the CDR3 is TGTGCCAGTAGTATAGACCCTAGCGGGGTCTACGAGCAGTACTTC. It codes for CASSIDPSGVYEQYF. Looking up the rest from reference TRBV19 and TRBJ2-7 gives the full variable domain: DGGITQSPKYLFRKEGQNVTLSCEQNLNHDAMYWYRQDPGQGLRLIYYSQIVNDFQKGDIAEGYSVSREKKESFPLTVTSAQKNPTAFYLCASSIDPSGVYEQYFGPGTRLTVT.

The chain uses TRBV7-3 and TRBJ2-1; no clear D. The V gene lost 5 bases and the J gene lost 4 bases, with 12 bases spanning the gap. Germline lookup yields CDR1 SGHTA and CDR2 FQGTGA. There are 14 residues in the CDR3. The CDR3 coding sequence is TGTGCCAGCAGCACCCAGGACGGGTACAATGAGCAGTTCTTC. Protein: CASSTQDGYNEQFF.

This sequence joins TRBV2 and TRBJ1-1; possible D gene TRBD1, 5 bases. CDR1 and CDR2 from the germline V gene are SNHLY and FYNNEI. This CDR3 has 13 amino acids. V gave up 7 bases and J gave up 4 bases, with 13 bases separating them. CDR3 sequence: CASTSGFATEAFF. Written as DNA, the CDR3 is TGTGCCAGCACCTCAGGGTTTGCCACTGAAGCTTTCTTT. Supplemented by reference TRBV2 and TRBJ1-1, the full variable domain reads EPEVTQTPSHQVTQMGQEVILRCVPISNHLYFYWYRQILGQKVEFLVSFYNNEISEKSEIFDDQFSVERPDGSNFTLKIRSTKLEDSAMYFCASTSGFATEAFFGQGTRLTVV.

The chain couples TRBV28 to TRBJ1-2; 7 positions agree with TRBD1. Losses at the gene ends were 4 bases for V and 1 base for J; bases not matched to a gene: 6. From germline, CDR1 is MDHEN and CDR2 SYDVKM. The CDR3 consists of 15 residues. The CDR3 coding sequence is TGTGCCAGCAGTTACCCGGGACAGCTTAACTATGGCTACACCTTC. As protein: CASSYPGQLNYGYTF.

The chain employs TRBV25-1 and TRBJ1-3; D remains unclear. CDR1 is MGHDK and CDR2 is SYGVNS in the germline V gene. Trimming shortened V by 2 bases and J by 1 base, and 9 bases separated the two germline ends. The length of the CDR3 is 15 residues. In nucleotides, the CDR3 is TGTGCCAGCAGTGAACCACAGAGTTCTGGAAACACCATATATTTT. It specifies CASSEPQSSGNTIYF.

V gene TRBV19 combines with J gene TRBJ1-6; unclear D gene. The CDR3 covers 13 residues. Germline V gene lookup returns CDR1 LNHDA and CDR2 SQIVND (reference sequence). V gave up 5 bases and J gave up 0 bases, with 2 bases separating them. The CDR3 loop reads CASSVSYNSPLHF. The CDR3 coding sequence is TGTGCCAGTAGTGTCTCCTATAATTCACCCCTCCACTTT.

V usage is TRBV9 and J usage is TRBJ2-1; D perhaps matches TRBD1 (5 bases). Germline CDR1 SGDLS, CDR2 YYNGEE. CDR3 length: 14 residues. V lost 4 bases, J lost 2 bases, and 10 bases lay in between. In DNA form, the CDR3 reads TGTGCCAGCAGCCAGGACAATACCTACAATGAGCAGTTCTTC. Protein: CASSQDNTYNEQFF.

The chain has TRBV28 and TRBJ2-4; 8 positions agree with TRBD1. Germline CDR1 reads MDHEN; CDR2 reads SYDVKM. The V segment lost 5 bases and the J segment 7 bases; nucleotides outside the gene matches: 4. The CDR3 extends over 13 amino acids. CDR3 coding DNA: TGTGCCAGCAGTCTACAGGGGGAGAACATTCAGTACTTC. It codes for CASSLQGENIQYF.

The rearrangement joins TRBV7-9 to TRBJ1-1; D may be TRBD1 (5 bases). This CDR3 contains 13 residues. Germline V gene lookup returns CDR1 SEHNR and CDR2 FQNEAQ (reference sequence). Trimming took 4 bases from V and 7 from J, leaving 13 bases between them. DNA for the CDR3: TGTGCCAGCAGCTCCCCATCGGGGGGTGAAGCTTTCTTT. It encodes CASSSPSGGEAFF.

The chain carries TRBV9 and TRBJ2-1; 8 bases are shared with TRBD2. This CDR3 has 16 residues. Trimming removed 0 bases from V and 5 bases from J; junction bases left unmatched: 7. CDR1 and CDR2 from the germline V gene are SGDLS and YYNGEE. This chain's CDR3 is CASSVGGGGYDNEQFF. The DNA of the CDR3 is TGTGCCAGCAGCGTAGGCGGCGGGGGGTATGACAATGAGCAGTTCTTC. Using reference TRBV9 and TRBJ2-1 for the parts outside the CDR3, the full variable domain is DSGVTQTPKHLITATGQRVTLRCSPRSGDLSVYWYQQSLDQGLQFLIQYYNGEERAKGNILERFSAQQFPDLHSELNLSSLELGDSALYFCASSVGGGGYDNEQFFGPGTRLTVL.

V is TRBV13 and J is TRBJ2-1; 7 positions match TRBD2. The CDR3 extends over 14 amino acids. The germline CDR1 and CDR2 sequences are PRHDT and FYEKMQ (reference sequence). After removal of 0 bases from V and 9 bases from J, the junction contained 5 bases not matched to a gene. In DNA form, the CDR3 reads TGTGCCAGCAGCTTAGGACTAGGGGAGGGTGAGCAGTTCTTC. This encodes CASSLGLGEGEQFF. The full variable domain, in which reference TRBV13 and TRBJ2-1 provide the parts outside the CDR3, is AAGVIQSPRHLIKEKRETATLKCYPIPRHDTVYWYQQGPGQDPQFLISFYEKMQSDKGSIPDRFSAQQFSDYHSELNMSSLELGDSALYFCASSLGLGEGEQFFGPGTRLTVL.

The chain has TRBV5-6 and TRBJ2-2, with TRBD1 as a possible D gene (6 bases). CDR3 size: 16 residues. The V end lost 4 bases, the J end lost 6 bases, and 19 bases lay between the germline ends. The germline V gene has CDR1 SGHDT and CDR2 YYEEEE. This CDR3 reads CASSLGEDSVAGELFF. In DNA, the CDR3 is TGTGCCAGCAGCCTGGGAGAGGACAGCGTAGCCGGGGAGCTGTTTTTT.

The count of this clone is one. The J gene is TRBJ1-5, the V gene TRBV28; TRBD1 matches 8 bases. The V gene's germline CDR1 is MDHEN and CDR2 SYDVKM. The CDR3 extends over 14 amino acids. The V gene end was trimmed by 3 bases and the J gene end by 6 bases; junction bases not matched to a gene: 4. CDR3: CASSLTGVGQPQHF. The CDR3, as DNA: TGTGCCAGCAGTTTGACAGGGGTAGGTCAGCCCCAGCATTTT.

V gene TRBV5-1 combines with J gene TRBJ1-1, with 7 bases identical to TRBD1. The CDR3 runs to 15 residues. Germline V CDR1 and CDR2: SGHRS, YFSETQ. The junction had 6 bases not matched to a gene; V was cut back by 4 bases and J by 0 bases. CDR3 coding DNA: TGCGCCAGCAGCCATTCGACAGGGTTGAACACTGAAGCTTTCTTT. Protein product: CASSHSTGLNTEAFF.

V is TRBV11-2 and J is TRBJ2-4; TRBD2 agrees at 11 bases. Germline CDR1 and CDR2: SGHAT and FQNNGV. The length of the CDR3 is 19 residues. The junction had 8 bases not matched to a gene; V was cut back by 1 base and J by 0 bases. The CDR3: CASSLVGTSGGLAKNIQYF. CDR3 DNA sequence: TGTGCCAGCAGCTTAGTTGGAACTAGCGGGGGTCTAGCCAAAAACATTCAGTACTTC.

The gene calls are TRBV4-1 and TRBJ2-7; no clear D gene. V gave up 3 bases and J gave up 3 bases, with 15 bases separating them. The CDR3 loop spans 15 amino acids. Germline values: CDR1 MGHRA, CDR2 YSYEKL. CDR3: CASSHNPKGLYEQYF. The CDR3, as DNA: TGCGCCAGCAGCCACAACCCGAAGGGCCTCTACGAGCAGTACTTC.

The V call is TRBV6-4, the J call TRBJ1-2; D is uncertain. The CDR3 loop spans 19 amino acids. CDR1 and CDR2 from the germline V gene are MRHNA and SNTAGT. V shed 0 bases and J shed 1 base, with 21 bases lying between them. CDR3 sequence: CASSDSGVTSRTINYGYTF. The CDR3 DNA sequence: TGTGCCAGCAGTGACTCCGGGGTCACCTCCCGTACGATTAACTATGGCTACACCTTC.

V gene TRBV4-1 combines with J gene TRBJ2-7; D may be TRBD1 (5 bases). CDR1 is MGHRA and CDR2 is YSYEKL in the germline V gene. CDR3 length equals 15 residues. V lost 1 base and J 0 bases, leaving 10 bases between the germline ends. The DNA of the CDR3 is TGCGCCAGCAGCCAAGTTGCAGGGTACTCCTACGAGCAGTACTTC. Protein: CASSQVAGYSYEQYF.

The rearrangement uses TRBV19 and TRBJ1-1; 9 positions agree with TRBD1. V was clipped by 8 bases and J by 5 bases; unmatched bases: 9. The length of the CDR3 is 14 residues. Germline lookup yields CDR1 LNHDA and CDR2 SQIVND (reference sequence). For the CDR3, the DNA is TGTGCCAGTTCCGGGACAGGGATTGGTACTGAAGCTTTCTTT. Translating it yields CASSGTGIGTEAFF.

The rearrangement links TRBV4-1 to TRBJ1-1; D remains unclear. The V end lost 0 bases, the J end lost 1 base, and 6 bases lay between the germline ends. This CDR3 is 14 amino acids long. Germline-derived CDR1 and CDR2 are MGHRA and YSYEKL. CDR3 in DNA: TGCGCCAGCAGCCAAGAGGATTGGAACACTGAAGCTTTCTTT. Encoded protein: CASSQEDWNTEAFF.

V gene TRBV28 combines with J gene TRBJ1-6; maybe TRBD1 (5 bases). The germline gives CDR1 MDHEN, CDR2 SYDVKM. The V and J ends lost 1 base and 6 bases respectively, with 16 bases between them. The CDR3 runs to 17 residues. DNA for the CDR3: TGTGCCAGCAGTTTATCGGGCCGTGGGGCGGGTAATTCACCCCTCCACTTT. Its protein product is CASSLSGRGAGNSPLHF.

V is TRBV9 and J is TRBJ2-3; 9 nucleotides line up with TRBD2. The J segment lost 2 bases and the V segment lost 4 bases, leaving 8 bases of the junction unmatched. CDR1 is SGDLS and CDR2 is YYNGEE in the germline V gene. CDR3 length: 16 amino acids. Here the CDR3 reads CASSPPGGGATDTQYF. The DNA for the CDR3 is TGTGCCAGCAGCCCCCCTGGCGGGGGGGCCACAGATACGCAGTATTTT. The full variable domain, completed using reference TRBV9 and TRBJ2-3, is DSGVTQTPKHLITATGQRVTLRCSPRSGDLSVYWYQQSLDQGLQFLIQYYNGEERAKGNILERFSAQQFPDLHSELNLSSLELGDSALYFCASSPPGGGATDTQYFGPGTRLTVL.

A word on this clone: This specimen includes other DNA sequences encoding the same CDR3. V gene TRBV5-4 combines with J gene TRBJ2-7; tentatively, D is TRBD1 or TRBD2 (5 bases each). Trimming took off 3 bases at V and 3 bases at J, with 10 bases between the two ends. CDR1 is SGHNT, CDR2 YYREEE, per germline (reference sequence). This CDR3 has 13 residues. The CDR3 nucleotides read TGTGCCAGCAGCTGGGGAGACAGCTACGAGCAGTACTTC. It is translated as CASSWGDSYEQYF.

This clone appeared once. The J gene is TRBJ1-2, the V gene TRBV28; a possible D gene is TRBD1 (6 bases). This CDR3 is built from 16 residues. The V and J ends lost 3 bases and 3 bases respectively, with 17 bases between them. Per germline, CDR1 MDHEN and CDR2 SYDVKM. The CDR3 is CASSFPHLQGYYGYTF. The DNA of the CDR3 is TGTGCCAGCAGTTTCCCCCACCTACAGGGATACTATGGCTACACCTTC.

The chain joins TRBV5-6 to TRBJ2-5, with 13 nucleotides matching TRBD2. The CDR3 spans 17 residues. The V segment lost 4 bases and the J segment 2 bases; nucleotides outside the gene matches: 8. Germline CDR1 and CDR2: SGHDT and YYEEEE. As DNA, the CDR3 is TGTGCCAGCAGCCAGACTAGCGGGGGGCCATCACAAGAGACCCAGTACTTC. Its translation is CASSQTSGGPSQETQYF. Combining the CDR3 with reference TRBV5-6 and TRBJ2-5 gives the whole variable domain DAGVTQSPTHLIKTRGQQVTLRCSPKSGHDTVSWYQQALGQGPQFIFQYYEEEERQRGNFPDRFSGHQFPNYSSELNVNALLLGDSALYLCASSQTSGGPSQETQYFGPGTRLLVL.